This TCR beta chain was documented in a study of blood T cell repertoires in COVID-19. Study-wide background: COVID-19 samples collected from the United States, Italy and Spain covered acute and convalescent phases. T cells, B-cell-depleted T cells, or PBMCs supplied cDNA or gDNA.

The V and J ends lost 4 bases and 7 bases, in that order; junction bases with no gene match: 5. Germline CDR1 reads MGHRA; CDR2 reads YSYEKL. CDR3 length: 14 amino acids. Study processing details: Reference gene primer amplification yielded estimated nucleated cell counts. The assay was immunoSEQ multiplex PCR, and TCRdb's table has in-frame clones only and misses some. The DNA was the basis for D and trimming; V, J and clone size are from that table. The sample lists 100,000 to 150,000 clones; almost 70% were seen once. The source of this sequence is a woman aged 70-85 years with acute or convalescent COVID-19. This sequence joins TRBV4-1 and TRBJ2-2, with TRBD1 identical over 8 bases. Sequenced input: peripheral blood. The CDR3 region has the DNA TGCGCCAGCAGCCCCGGACAGGGAGGCGGGGAGCTGTTTTTT. Protein product: CASSPGQGGGELFF.